Listed below are T cell receptor beta chains from one sample, sequenced in a study of regulatory T cells in long-lasting Graves disease. Each CDR3 protein gets one entry after TCRdb re-called the multiplex PCR reads with MiXCR. This sample has roughly 700,000 distinct CDR3 sequences; roughly 30% occur once, and the top ten carry roughly 40%. The sample here was peripheral blood mononuclear cells (PBMCs), taken when the disease was refractory, from a patient treated with antithyroid drugs. Receptor source: a female donor with Graves disease. CDR3s include the opening cysteine and the closing phenylalanine or tryptophan. The order of the fields is clone size, CDR3 length, J gene, V gene, D gene, CDR3 protein, CDR3 DNA. D genes are given only for firm matches. Clone size appears in some rows only: once, few, many, or a class for an expanded clone.

abundance: .
len: 15
j_gene: TRBJ1-5
v_gene: TRBV12-3/TRBV12-4
d_gene: .
CDR3aa: CASSRGTGMHQPQHF
CDR3nt: TGTGCCAGCAGTCGGGGTACAGGGATGCATCAGCCCCAGCATTTT

abundance: few
len: 16
j_gene: TRBJ2-7
v_gene: TRBV6-1
d_gene: TRBD1
CDR3aa: CASSEAMGQLYYEQYF
CDR3nt: TGTGCCAGCAGTGAAGCGATGGGACAGCTTTACTACGAGCAGTACTTC

abundance: .
len: 15
j_gene: TRBJ1-1
v_gene: TRBV19
d_gene: .
CDR3aa: CATKLAGVQDTEAFF
CDR3nt: TGTGCCACCAAATTGGCTGGGGTGCAGGACACTGAAGCTTTCTTT

abundance: .
len: 13
j_gene: TRBJ1-5
v_gene: TRBV5-6
d_gene: .
CDR3aa: CASSGAPNQPQHF
CDR3nt: TGTGCCAGCAGCGGGGCCCCGAATCAGCCCCAGCATTTT

abundance: once
len: 18
j_gene: TRBJ2-2
v_gene: TRBV5-1
d_gene: TRBD1
CDR3aa: CASSLNQNRGPNTGELFF
CDR3nt: TGCGCCAGCAGCTTGAACCAAAACAGGGGACCGAACACCGGGGAGCTGTTTTTT

abundance: .
len: 14
j_gene: TRBJ1-1
v_gene: TRBV12-3/TRBV12-4
d_gene: .
CDR3aa: CASSFSLGRFEAFF
CDR3nt: TGTGCCAGCAGTTTTTCCCTCGGGAGATTTGAAGCTTTCTTT

abundance: .
len: 17
j_gene: TRBJ2-7
v_gene: TRBV7-9
d_gene: TRBD1
CDR3aa: CASSSGTGGAWIYEQYF
CDR3nt: TGTGCCAGCAGCTCGGGGACAGGGGGCGCCTGGATCTACGAGCAGTACTTC

abundance: few
len: 17
j_gene: TRBJ2-7
v_gene: TRBV27
d_gene: TRBD2
CDR3aa: CASNPIGLAGVRGEQYF
CDR3nt: TGTGCCAGCAACCCTATAGGGCTAGCGGGAGTTCGGGGGGAGCAGTACTTC

abundance: .
len: 15
j_gene: TRBJ2-7
v_gene: TRBV28
d_gene: TRBD1
CDR3aa: CASSSLGQGLYEQYF
CDR3nt: TGTGCCAGCAGTTCCCTGGGACAGGGTCTTTACGAGCAGTACTTC

abundance: few
len: 15
j_gene: TRBJ2-1
v_gene: TRBV6-5
d_gene: TRBD2
CDR3aa: CASSYDGGSYNEQFF
CDR3nt: TGTGCCAGCAGTTACGACGGCGGGAGCTACAATGAGCAGTTCTTC

abundance: .
len: 13
j_gene: TRBJ2-4
v_gene: TRBV6-1
d_gene: .
CDR3aa: CASSTLAKNIQYF
CDR3nt: TGTGCCAGTTCGACCTTAGCCAAAAACATTCAGTACTTC

abundance: few
len: 13
j_gene: TRBJ2-2
v_gene: TRBV5-1
d_gene: .
CDR3aa: CASSWRGTGELFF
CDR3nt: TGCGCCAGCAGCTGGCGTGGGACCGGGGAGCTGTTTTTT

abundance: .
len: 15
j_gene: TRBJ1-6
v_gene: TRBV11-2
d_gene: .
CDR3aa: CASSKDSFGDSPLHF
CDR3nt: TGTGCCAGCAGCAAAGACAGCTTCGGCGACTCACCCCTCCACTTT

abundance: .
len: 12
j_gene: TRBJ1-1
v_gene: TRBV20-1
d_gene: .
CDR3aa: CSATKQGTEAFF
CDR3nt: TGCAGTGCTACGAAACAGGGCACTGAAGCTTTCTTT

abundance: many
len: 14
j_gene: TRBJ1-5
v_gene: TRBV7-9
d_gene: .
CDR3aa: CASSSSDSNQPQHF
CDR3nt: TGTGCCAGCAGCTCTTCTGATAGCAATCAGCCCCAGCATTTT

abundance: many
len: 13
j_gene: TRBJ2-7
v_gene: TRBV2
d_gene: .
CDR3aa: CASRNPPAVEQYF
CDR3nt: TGTGCCAGCAGAAACCCCCCCGCGGTCGAGCAGTACTTC

abundance: few
len: 14
j_gene: TRBJ1-3
v_gene: TRBV28
d_gene: .
CDR3aa: CASSIQWSGNTIYF
CDR3nt: TGTGCCAGCAGTATACAGTGGTCTGGAAACACCATATATTTT